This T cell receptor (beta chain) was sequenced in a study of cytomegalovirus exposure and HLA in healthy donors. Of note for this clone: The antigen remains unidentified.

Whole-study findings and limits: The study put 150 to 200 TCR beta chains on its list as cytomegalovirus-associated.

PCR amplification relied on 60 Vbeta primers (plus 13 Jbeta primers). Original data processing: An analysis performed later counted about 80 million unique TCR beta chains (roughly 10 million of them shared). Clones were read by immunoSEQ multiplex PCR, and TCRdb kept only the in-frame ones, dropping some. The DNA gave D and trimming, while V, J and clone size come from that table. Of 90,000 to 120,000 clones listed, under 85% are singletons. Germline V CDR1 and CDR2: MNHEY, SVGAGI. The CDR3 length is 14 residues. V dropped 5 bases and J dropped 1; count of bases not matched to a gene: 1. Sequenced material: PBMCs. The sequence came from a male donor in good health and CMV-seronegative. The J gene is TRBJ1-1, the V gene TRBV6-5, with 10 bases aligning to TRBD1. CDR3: CASSGQGENTEAFF. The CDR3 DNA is TGTGCCAGCAGTGGACAGGGGGAGAACACTGAAGCTTTCTTT.